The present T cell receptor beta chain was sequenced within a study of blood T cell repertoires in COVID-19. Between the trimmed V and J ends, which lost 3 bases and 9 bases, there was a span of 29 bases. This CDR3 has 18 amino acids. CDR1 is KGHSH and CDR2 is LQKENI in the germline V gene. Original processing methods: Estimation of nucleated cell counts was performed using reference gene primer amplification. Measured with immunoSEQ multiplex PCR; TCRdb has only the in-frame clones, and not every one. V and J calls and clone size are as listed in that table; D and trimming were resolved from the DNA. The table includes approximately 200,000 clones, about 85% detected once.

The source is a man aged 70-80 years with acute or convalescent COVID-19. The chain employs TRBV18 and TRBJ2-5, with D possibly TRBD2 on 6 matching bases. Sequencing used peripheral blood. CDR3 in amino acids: CASSPFGSSKTVVAAQYF. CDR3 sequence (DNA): TGTGCCAGCTCACCCTTCGGGAGCTCCAAAACAGTAGTGGCGGCCCAGTACTTC.